Below, 19 T cell receptor beta chains from the same sample are listed, as sequenced in a study of molecular identifiers for immune sequencing clone quantification (dated by TCRdb to 2016 to 2018). Library preparation used PCR. The instrument was a NextSeq 500. TCRdb trimmed the raw reads at Q25, called clones with MiXCR and kept productive beta chains. Rows are combined by CDR3 protein, so each entry shows the most common genes and DNA. The sample data list approximately 97,000 distinct CDR3 sequences, and 20% to 25% of these were observed just once. The top ten clones comprise 0.85% to 1% of the sample. Sequences were obtained from naive CD8+ T cells from blood, with Jurkat cell RNA spiked in. According to the study, the label for this sample's cell subset or site signals: FACS-sorted CD8+CD4-CCR7+CD45RA+ naive T cells. The receptors were sampled from a human donor in good health. Some libraries in this study had Jurkat cell RNA spiked in.

This clonotype was recorded many times. The chain employs TRBV28 and TRBJ1-5; 9 nucleotides align to TRBD1. CDR3 size: 15 residues. Germline CDR1 MDHEN, CDR2 SYDVKM. Trimming removed 6 bases from V and 7 bases from J; junction bases left unmatched: 10. This chain's CDR3 is CASSPGTGHWQPQHF. CDR3 bases: TGTGCCAGCAGCCCAGGGACAGGGCATTGGCAGCCCCAGCATTTT. Filled out from reference TRBV28 and TRBJ1-5, the complete variable domain reads DVKVTQSSRYLVKRTGEKVFLECVQDMDHENMFWYRQDPGLGLRLIYFSYDVKMKEKGDIPEGYSVSREKKERFSLILESASTNQTSMYLCASSPGTGHWQPQHFGDGTRLSIL.

At least ten counts were recorded for this clonotype. The J gene is TRBJ1-2, the V gene TRBV7-9, with 8 bases that match TRBD1. Germline lookup yields CDR1 SEHNR and CDR2 FQNEAQ (reference sequence). The CDR3 consists of 14 residues. V dropped 2 bases and J dropped 6; count of bases not matched to a gene: 5. CDR3 sequence: CASSLSDRVDGYTF. In DNA, the CDR3 is TGTGCCAGCAGCTTATCGGACAGGGTGGATGGCTACACCTTC.

This sequence joins TRBV7-9 and TRBJ1-4; D not certain. The CDR3 sequence is 17 residues long. Germline CDR1 reads SEHNR; CDR2 reads FQNEAQ (reference sequence). Trimming removed 5 bases at V and 0 bases at J, with 16 bases between. DNA for the CDR3: TGTGCCAGCAGCCCCCACCCCCAGAAACCAACTAATGAAAAACTGTTTTTT. Amino acids: CASSPHPQKPTNEKLFF.

Notes on this clonotype: Since a much larger clone is just one base distant, this may be a read error. As the CDR3 is not closed by the conserved phenylalanine or tryptophan, this likely results from a read error. The chain couples TRBV27 to TRBJ2-3, with 8 nucleotides matching TRBD1. CDR1 MNHEY and CDR2 SMNVEV come from the germline V gene (reference sequence). This CDR3 comprises 16 residues. The J segment lost 5 bases and the V segment lost 4 bases, leaving 11 bases of the junction unmatched. The CDR3 DNA is TGTGCCAGCAGTTCCCGGGACAGGTTCCCTTTAGATACGCAGTATATT. Its translation: CASSSRDRFPLDTQYI.

This clonotype was observed a handful of times. V and J are TRBV6-5 and TRBJ2-7; D call uncertain. Germline V gene sequence: CDR1 MNHEY, CDR2 SVGAGI. Trimming left V 0 bases short and J 3 bases short, with 6 bases between. The CDR3 is 13 amino acids. The CDR3 here is CASSYSDLYEQYF. The CDR3 DNA sequence: TGTGCCAGCAGTTACTCGGACCTCTACGAGCAGTACTTC.

This chain joins TRBV27 and TRBJ2-7; TRBD2 is a possible D gene (5 bases). The CDR3 is made up of 13 amino acids. From germline, CDR1 is MNHEY and CDR2 SMNVEV (reference sequence). V dropped 0 bases and J dropped 3 bases, with 6 bases sitting between them. CDR3 protein: CASSLSRDYEQYF. In DNA form, the CDR3 reads TGTGCCAGCAGTTTATCACGGGACTACGAGCAGTACTTC.

As for this clonotype: Given a much more abundant clone one base away, this may be a read error. CDR3 nucleotides: TGTGCCAGCTGCCTGACAACGAACACCGGGGAGCTGTTTTTT. It yields the protein CASCLTTNTGELFF. The chain has TRBV12-3 or TRBV12-4 and TRBJ2-2, with D hard to call. The V end lost 8 bases, the J end lost 0 bases, and 10 bases lay between the germline ends. CDR3 length: 14 residues.

This clonotype was seen ten or more times. The V gene is TRBV3-1, the J gene TRBJ1-5, with TRBD1 identical over 8 bases. J lost 5 bases, V lost 0 bases, and 3 bases had no gene match. CDR3 size: 15 residues. Germline-derived CDR1 and CDR2 are LGHDT and YNNKEL (reference sequence). This CDR3 is CASSQDAGGHQPQHF. Written as DNA, the CDR3 is TGTGCCAGCAGCCAAGACGCAGGGGGCCATCAGCCCCAGCATTTT.

This clonotype was seen a few times. This chain joins TRBV28 and TRBJ2-7; TRBD2 matches 9 bases. CDR3 size: 12 residues. V dropped 7 bases and J dropped 3; count of bases not matched to a gene: 1. Germline-derived CDR1 and CDR2 are MDHEN and SYDVKM. The CDR3 DNA reads as TGTGCCAGCACTAGCGGGATCTACGAGCAGTACTTC. As protein: CASTSGIYEQYF.

This clonotype was counted a single time. A much larger clonotype is one base distant, so this may be a read error. The J gene is TRBJ1-1, the V gene TRBV6-5; TRBD1 agrees at 8 bases. This CDR3 has 12 residues. V was clipped by 4 bases and J by 7 bases; unmatched bases: 2. Germline V gene lookup returns CDR1 MNHEY and CDR2 SVGAGI. CDR3 DNA sequence: TGTGCCAGCAGTTCGGGGACAGGTGAAGCTTTCTTT. Protein: CASSSGTGEAFF.

This clonotype was seen ten or more times. This rearrangement joins TRBV5-5 to TRBJ2-7; TRBD1 matches at 8 bases. Per germline, CDR1 SGHKS and CDR2 YYEKEE (reference sequence). The CDR3 is 13 amino acids. V dropped 3 bases and J dropped 4; count of bases not matched to a gene: 3. The CDR3 sequence is CASSSGTGYEQYF. CDR3 DNA: TGTGCCAGCAGCTCCGGGACAGGATACGAGCAGTACTTC. The variable domain in full, with the rest retrieved from reference TRBV5-5 and TRBJ2-7, is DAGVTQSPTHLIKTRGQQVTLRCSPISGHKSVSWYQQVLGQGPQFIFQYYEKEERGRGNFPDRFSARQFPNYSSELNVNALLLGDSALYLCASSSGTGYEQYFGPGTRLTVT.

About this clonotype: With a much larger clone just one base away, this may be a read error. The chain combines TRBV20-1 with TRBJ2-7; 11 nucleotides align to TRBD1. Per the germline V gene, CDR1 is DFQATT and CDR2 is SNEGSKA (reference sequence). CDR3 length equals 14 residues. The CDR3 reads CSAWDRGSSHEQYF. In DNA form, the CDR3 reads TGCAGTGCTTGGGACAGGGGGAGCTCCCACGAGCAGTACTTC.

The chain employs TRBV7-8 and TRBJ1-5; possible D gene TRBD1, 5 bases. Trimming removed 5 bases from V and 3 bases from J, with 11 bases in between. Germline V lookup: CDR1 SGHVS, CDR2 FQNEAQ. The CDR3 is made up of 14 amino acids. The CDR3 spells CASSQGRVNQPQHF. The CDR3 bases are TGTGCCAGCAGCCAGGGCAGGGTCAATCAGCCCCAGCATTTT.

V and J are TRBV7-3 and TRBJ2-2, with D perhaps TRBD1 (6 bases). The CDR3 is 18 residues long. The germline V and J ends were trimmed by 5 bases and 9 bases, with 28 bases remaining between them. Germline V gives CDR1 SGHTA, CDR2 FQGTGA. CDR3 DNA sequence: TGTGCCAGCAGCCCAAGTTTACAGGGAAGGGAATCATTCAGGGAGCTGTTTTTT. Encoded protein: CASSPSLQGRESFRELFF.

About this clonotype: Germline and junction disagree at one end, which may indicate a read error. The CDR3 nucleotides are TGTGCCTGCAGCGTAGGAGGGCCCACCGGGGAGCTGTTTTTT. Protein: CACSVGGPTGELFF. The rearrangement uses TRBV9 and TRBJ2-2; a weak D match, TRBD2 (6 bases). The CDR3 spans 14 residues. CDR1 SGDLS and CDR2 YYNGEE come from the germline V gene.

This clonotype has at least ten counts. The chain has TRBV12-3 or TRBV12-4 and TRBJ2-1; TRBD2 matches 9 bases. Trimming removed 5 bases from V and 5 bases from J; junction bases left unmatched: 13. The length of the CDR3 is 17 residues. The CDR3 nucleotides are TGTGCCAGCAGTGGGCCCTCCGGGACTAGCCGGGACAATGAGCAGTTCTTC. It translates to CASSGPSGTSRDNEQFF.

The chain is built from TRBV10-3 and TRBJ2-3; the match to TRBD2 covers 9 bases. Trimming removed 4 bases from V and 3 bases from J; junction bases left unmatched: 17. Looked up from germline, CDR1 is ENHRY and CDR2 is SYGVKD. This CDR3 region has 19 residues. The CDR3 nucleotides are TGTGCCATCAGTGCATCCCGCCTGGGTAGCGGGAGCTCTACAGATACGCAGTATTTT. It yields the protein CAISASRLGSGSSTDTQYF.

In its sample, this clonotype was seen many times. V is TRBV9 and J is TRBJ2-1, with D possibly TRBD2 on 6 matching bases. The V gene lost 4 bases and the J gene lost 5 bases, with 10 bases spanning the gap. The CDR3 runs to 13 residues. The germline CDR1 and CDR2 sequences are SGDLS and YYNGEE. As DNA, the CDR3 is TGTGCCAGCAGCCCGTGGACTAACAATGAGCAGTTCTTC. Translation: CASSPWTNNEQFF.

At least ten counts were recorded for this clonotype. The J gene is TRBJ2-3, the V gene TRBV2; 8 bases fit TRBD2. With 11 bases clipped from V and 1 base from J, the junction kept 11 bases outside the gene matches. Germline CDR1 reads SNHLY; CDR2 reads FYNNEI. The CDR3 loop spans 15 amino acids. DNA of the CDR3: TGTGCCTCCCGTTTAGCGGGGAGTCGCACAGATACGCAGTATTTT. Protein sequence: CASRLAGSRTDTQYF.